These 10 T cell receptor beta chains were sequenced from one sample in a study of blood T cell repertoires in COVID-19. Assay used: immunoSEQ multiplex PCR; TCRdb lists only in-frame clones, some missing. The sample carries about 310,000 clones, around 91% recorded once. Sequencing was performed on peripheral blood. Every receptor here comes from a woman aged 40 to 50 with COVID-19, enrolled during active disease.

The CDR3 DNA is TGTGCCAGCAGCCAACCGGGACAAGGGAATTCACCCCTCCACTTT. This gives the protein CASSQPGQGNSPLHF. The V call is TRBV3-1 (or the pseudogene TRBV3-2), the J call TRBJ1-6, with D perhaps matching TRBD1 (6 bases). CDR3 length: 15 amino acids. V was shortened by 2 bases and J by 7 bases, with 12 bases between the two germline ends. CDR1 and CDR2 (germline): LGHDT, YNNKEL (reference sequence).

This clone showed up just once. The chain links TRBV6-2 or TRBV6-3 to TRBJ1-2, with a tentative D call TRBD1 (5 bases). Germline CDR1 and CDR2: MNHEY and SVGEGT. This CDR3 has 15 amino acids. V was cut by 7 bases and J by 0 bases, with 15 bases left in between. The CDR3 here is CASTPSATANYGYTF. The DNA for the CDR3 is TGTGCCAGCACCCCCTCCGCGACAGCTAACTATGGCTACACCTTC.

The chain couples TRBV27 to TRBJ1-1; unclear D gene. Germline CDR1 is MNHEY and CDR2 is SMNVEV (reference sequence). The CDR3 is 12 amino acids. Deletions cut 8 bases from V and 4 bases from J, with 11 bases between. The CDR3, as DNA: TGTGCCAGCCTCTCCGCGGGCACTGAAGCTTTCTTT. This sequence encodes CASLSAGTEAFF.

The V and J genes are TRBV6-5 and TRBJ2-3; 9 bases fit TRBD1. CDR1 is MNHEY and CDR2 is SVGAGI in the germline V gene. CDR3 size: 14 residues. With V trimmed by 10 bases and J by 3 bases, 8 bases remained unmatched. CDR3 in amino acids: CATSRQGGTDTQYF. CDR3 nucleotide sequence: TGTGCCACCAGCCGACAGGGGGGGACAGATACGCAGTATTTT.

This chain uses TRBV5-6 with TRBJ1-5; the D gene is possibly TRBD1 (5 bases). With 0 bases removed from V and 5 bases from J, the gap between germline ends came to 15 bases. From germline, CDR1 is SGHDT and CDR2 YYEEEE. The CDR3 has 16 residues. The CDR3 DNA sequence: TGTGCCAGCAGCTTGGCCGCCAGGGTTGGTTATCAGCCCCAGCATTTT. Its translation is CASSLAARVGYQPQHF.

This chain links TRBV11-2 with TRBJ1-2, with 7 positions matching TRBD1. Germline loops: CDR1 SGHAT, CDR2 FQNNGV. Trimming at V came to 4 bases and at J to 4 bases, leaving 9 bases not matched to a gene. This CDR3 has 15 residues. CDR3 coding DNA: TGTGCCAGCAGCTCCGGACAGGCCTCTACCTATGGCTACACCTTC. Translating gives CASSSGQASTYGYTF.

The chain carries TRBV7-9 and TRBJ2-7, with 7 positions matching TRBD1. This CDR3 has 13 residues. Looked up from germline, CDR1 is SEHNR and CDR2 is FQNEAQ (reference sequence). Trimming at V came to 4 bases and at J to 1 base, leaving 1 base not matched to a gene. This chain's CDR3 is CASSWGQSYEQYF. In nucleotides, the CDR3 is TGTGCCAGCAGCTGGGGACAGTCCTACGAGCAGTACTTC.

The chain couples TRBV4-3 to TRBJ2-7; 9 bases agree with TRBD2. The germline V gene encodes CDR1 LGHNA and CDR2 YSLEER. This CDR3 contains 16 residues. V lost 0 bases and J lost 3; bases outside the gene matches: 6. CDR3 DNA: TGCGCCAGCAGCCAAGATCTGAGAGCGGGGGGCTACGAGCAGTACTTC. Encoded protein: CASSQDLRAGGYEQYF.

This rearrangement joins TRBV18 to TRBJ2-5; 10 nucleotides match TRBD2. The V gene's germline CDR1 is KGHSH and CDR2 LQKENI. This CDR3 region has 14 residues. The V gene end was trimmed by 6 bases and the J gene end by 5 bases; junction bases not matched to a gene: 6. The CDR3 DNA is TGTGCCAGCTCTCCGGGACTAGCGTATGAGACCCAGTACTTC. Protein: CASSPGLAYETQYF. The full variable domain, in which reference TRBV18 and TRBJ2-5 provide the parts outside the CDR3, is NAGVMQNPRHLVRRRGQEARLRCSPMKGHSHVYWYRQLPEEGLKFMVYLQKENIIDESGMPKERFSAEFPKEGPSILRIQQVVRGDSAAYFCASSPGLAYETQYFGPGTRLLVL.

The chain joins TRBV24-1 to TRBJ2-7; D might be TRBD2 (7 bases). This CDR3 has 13 amino acids. V was shortened by 4 bases and J by 6 bases, with 12 bases between the two germline ends. Germline V gene sequence: CDR1 KGHDR, CDR2 SFDVKD. The CDR3 coding sequence is TGTGCCACCAGTGACGGGGGGCGCAGCGAGCAGTACTTC. Translation gives CATSDGGRSEQYF.